The source of this TCR beta chain is a study of cytomegalovirus exposure and HLA in healthy donors. Germline V gene data show CDR1 as SGHRS and CDR2 as YFSETQ. CDR3 length: 14 amino acids. The PCR used 60 Vbeta and 13 Jbeta primers. Method: immunoSEQ multiplex PCR; TCRdb's copy keeps in-frame clones and lacks some. The data show about 180,000 clones, 75% seen once. Study-wide results and limits: Researchers catalogued 164 TCR beta chains as cytomegalovirus-associated. Links to common viral pathogens appeared, in a later analysis, for several of the most significant clusters. A likely sequencing artifact accounted for one observed cluster of highly shared sequence variants.

This clone was recorded only once. Its antigen is still unknown. Every donor was a healthy person donating bone marrow. The clonotype was recovered from a male donor in good health and CMV-seronegative. This chain uses TRBV5-1 with TRBJ2-5, with 11 bases matching TRBD1. Matching the DNA end better, TRBJ2-7 makes the J call doubtful. The sequenced sample was PBMCs. CDR3 bases: TGCGCCAGCAGCCCGGGACAGGGGGCCTACGAGCAGTACTTC. It encodes CASSPGQGAYEQYF.